The clone carrying this T cell receptor (beta chain) was detected ten times or more. Its antigen is not known. This CDR3 is built from 14 residues. From germline, CDR1 is MDHEN and CDR2 SYDVKM. The V and J ends lost 5 bases and 5 bases respectively, with 14 bases between them. TCRdb re-derived calls from the 5' RACE reads in MiXCR, one entry per CDR3 protein. Of about 150,000 distinct CDR3 sequences in the sample, about an eighth are singletons; the top ten hold 2.5% to 3.5%. This sample was included in a study of T-cell memory formation after mild COVID-19. Overall study findings and caveats: Nothing showed for sure that second-wave clones peaking on day 37 were SARS-CoV-2 specific.

The specimen sequenced was PBMCs or a T cell subset sorted from them (not recorded which). This chain connects TRBV28 to TRBJ2-3; possibly TRBD2 for D (5 bases). The sequence was collected from a man between 18 and 35 years old who had mild COVID-19 (a few samples of this study predate the infection). Cell type and time point are not known. DNA of the CDR3: TGTGCCAGCAGTCCGCGCGGGCTGCGAGATACGCAGTATTTT. It specifies CASSPRGLRDTQYF. The complete variable domain, with remaining parts taken from reference TRBV28 and TRBJ2-3, reads DVKVTQSSRYLVKRTGEKVFLECVQDMDHENMFWYRQDPGLGLRLIYFSYDVKMKEKGDIPEGYSVSREKKERFSLILESASTNQTSMYLCASSPRGLRDTQYFGPGTRLTVL.